Below, one T cell receptor (beta chain) is given with its context. What this receptor recognizes is not known. Per-base qualities were not stored, and no clone one base away is much larger. The cysteine opens and the phenylalanine closes a CDR3 of 15 amino acids. Kept here is only the CDR3 DNA, which spans 45 bases and is read in frame from base 1. At the junction V is shortened by 0 bases and J by 0 bases, with 5 bases in between. Per the germline V gene (reference sequence), SSHAT is the CDR1 and FNYEAQ is the CDR2. These data belong to a study of Ad26.COV2.S vaccination and SARS-CoV-2 variants (dated by TCRdb to the early 2020s). For context, the study as a whole: Donors in the vaccine arm were drawn from COV1001, a multicentre, randomized, double-blind, placebo-controlled phase I-IIa trial testing Ad26.COV2.S in healthy adults. Participants in the trial were split at random into five groups of five each, receiving low-dose or high-dose Ad26.COV2.S once or twice, or else placebo on both occasions. The TCR-sequenced set comprised approximately 32 samples: some 19 Ad26.COV2.S vaccine recipients, 5 placebo recipients and 8 SARS-CoV-2 convalescent individuals. Sequencing of the TCRbeta repertoire served to evaluate the specificity and breadth of SARS-CoV-2-reactive T cell receptors following Ad26.COV2.S vaccination. Ad26.COV2.S was administered intramuscularly at 5 x 10^10 or 1 x 10^11 viral particles, either as a single shot or as two shots given 56 days apart. Investigators remained blinded to trial group allocation during experiments and outcome assessment. General conclusions and limits of the study: The authors noted that total T cell responses may have been underestimated by the TCR breadth and depth analyses. The study lacked the statistical power to compare responses across vaccine doses or regimens. Substantial breadth of spike-specific CD8+ and CD4+ T cell responses was reported after vaccination. Ad26.COV2.S recipients had higher spike-specific TCR breadth than placebo recipients (P = 0.0014). Non-spike TCR breadth was comparable between vaccine and placebo recipients, consistent with the vaccine containing only spike.

The treatment or condition label corresponds to: 19 received Ad26.COV2.S at low or high dose, single or two shots; about five received placebo; per-sample allocation not given. For vaccine and placebo recipients, repertoires were sequenced using samples collected on day 63 after the first injection. Cohort 1b enrolled around 23 adults aged 18-55 years at a single site in Boston, USA, between 29 July and 7 August 2020. As a vaccine, Ad26.COV2.S was a replication-incompetent adenovirus type 26 vector that expressed a prefusion-stabilized SARS-CoV-2 spike protein derived from the original Wuhan strain. The immunoSEQ Assay was used to sequence TCRbeta CDR3 regions. After extraction, genomic DNA underwent amplification by bias-controlled multiplex PCR, followed by high-throughput sequencing. As for how the authors treated the data: To quantify the absolute abundance of each unique TCRbeta CDR3 region, sequences were collapsed and filtered. T cell fraction was estimated by normalizing TCRbeta template counts to usable DNA, which was measured by amplifying reference genes present in all nucleated cells. Repertoire TCRs were annotated as SARS-CoV-2-specific when V gene, CDR3 amino acid sequence and J gene were exactly matched to a known reactive TCR set. The reference SARS-CoV-2 TCR set was obtained from MIRA and was filtered for enrichment in COVID-19-positive ImmuneCODE repertoires, whereby public or cross-reactive TCRs were removed. Based on the MIRA antigens, annotated TCRs were further analysed at the level of specific ORF or position within ORF. Breadth was defined as the number of annotated unique rearrangements divided by the total number of unique productive rearrangements, and depth was defined as the summed frequency of the annotated unique rearrangements. Two-sided Wilcoxon rank-sum tests were applied when comparing TCR breadth between groups. Here the immuneACCESS table is served through TCRdb, limited to in-frame sequences with V and J called. Missing clones are a known gap in these copies; in checked studies unresolved V genes cover under half, and the rest lacks a known reason. The DNA gave D and trimming, while V, J and clone size come from that table. The sample data list roughly 680,000 clones, and 89% of these were observed just once. In total, the top ten clones hold over 1.3% of the sample.

Source: peripheral blood, taken in a trial of Ad26.COV2.S vaccine versus placebo. The V gene is TRBV7-7 and the J gene is TRBJ2-2; no confident D gene assignment can be made. The receptor's source is a person aged 18-65 years who received the Ad26.COV2.S COVID-19 vaccine or a placebo. DNA sequence: TGTGCCAGCAGCTTAGCTCCGCCGAACACCGGGGAGCTGTTTTTT. Its translation is CASSLAPPNTGELFF.